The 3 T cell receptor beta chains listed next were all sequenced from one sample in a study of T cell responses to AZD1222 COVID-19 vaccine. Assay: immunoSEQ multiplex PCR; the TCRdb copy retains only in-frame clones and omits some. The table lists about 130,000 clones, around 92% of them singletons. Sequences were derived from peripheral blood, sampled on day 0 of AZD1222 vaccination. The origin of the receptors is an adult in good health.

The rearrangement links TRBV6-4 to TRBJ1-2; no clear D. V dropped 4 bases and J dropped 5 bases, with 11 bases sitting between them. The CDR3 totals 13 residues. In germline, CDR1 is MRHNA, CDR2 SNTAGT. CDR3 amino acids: CASSVDGEYGYTF. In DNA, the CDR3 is TGTGCCAGCAGTGTGGACGGAGAATATGGCTACACCTTC.

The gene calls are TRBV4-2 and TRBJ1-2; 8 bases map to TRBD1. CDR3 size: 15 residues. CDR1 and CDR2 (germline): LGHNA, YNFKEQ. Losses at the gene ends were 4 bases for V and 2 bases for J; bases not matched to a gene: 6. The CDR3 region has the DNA TGTGCCAGCAGCCTTAAGGACAGGGACAACTATGGCTACACCTTC. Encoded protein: CASSLKDRDNYGYTF.

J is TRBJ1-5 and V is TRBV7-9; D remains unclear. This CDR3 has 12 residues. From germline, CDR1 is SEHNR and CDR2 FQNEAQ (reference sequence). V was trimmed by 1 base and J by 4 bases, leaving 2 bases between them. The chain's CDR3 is CASSLGNQPQHF. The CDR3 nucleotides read TGTGCCAGCAGCTTAGGTAATCAGCCCCAGCATTTT.